This TCR beta chain originates from a study of blood T cell repertoires in COVID-19. Method: immunoSEQ multiplex PCR; TCRdb's copy keeps in-frame clones and lacks some. This sample has 200,000 to 300,000 clones; roughly four fifths occur once, and the top ten carry under 4.5%. Germline assignment: CDR1 MGHDK and CDR2 SYGVNS. The germline V and J ends were trimmed by 6 bases and 4 bases, with 10 bases remaining between them. This CDR3 contains 13 residues. The V and J genes are TRBV25-1 and TRBJ1-3; TRBD1 is a possible D gene (5 bases). The receptor was isolated from a man aged 45 to 65 with acute or convalescent COVID-19. The specimen was peripheral blood. The CDR3 region is CASRQPGGNTIYF. DNA of the CDR3: TGTGCCAGCAGACAGCCAGGGGGAAACACCATATATTTT.